The rows below give T cell receptor beta chains drawn from one sample of a study of identical twins. TCRdb used MiXCR to reprocess the 5' RACE reads, holding one entry per CDR3 protein. The sample lists 120,000 to 150,000 distinct CDR3 sequences; under 4.5% were seen once. Sequenced input: memory T cells sorted from blood. The receptor source for this set is a man between 18 and 35 years old in good health. Both conserved end residues are part of each CDR3. Fields, in order: V gene, J gene, D gene, clone size, CDR3 DNA, CDR3 protein. D genes are given only for firm matches. Size values are once, few and many counts, or a class for expanded clones, and some rows have none.

TRBV3-1	TRBJ1-6	NA	many	TGTGCCAGCAGCCAAACCAGGGGTACGGCCCTCCACTTT	CASSQTRGTALHF
TRBV15	TRBJ2-3	TRBD2	few	TGTGCCACCAGCACCCGGCACCTAGCGGGAGGTTCAGATACGCAGTATTTT	CATSTRHLAGGSDTQYF
TRBV29-1	TRBJ1-5	TRBD1	many	TGCAGCGTAGAACTCGGGACAGGGAACCAGCCCCAGCATTTT	CSVELGTGNQPQHF
TRBV5-1	TRBJ1-6	NA	many	TGCGCCAGCAGCTTGGAGACAAGCCTTTCTTCACCCCTCCACTTT	CASSLETSLSSPLHF
TRBV20-1	TRBJ2-7	TRBD2	many	TGCAGTTCTGCCGGGACTATCAGTTACGAGCAGTACTTC	CSSAGTISYEQYF
TRBV9	TRBJ1-1	NA	many	TGTGCCAGCAGCGCGAGCGGTTCTGAAGCTTTCTTT	CASSASGSEAFF
TRBV12-3/TRBV12-4	TRBJ2-7	NA	many	TGTGCCAGCAGCCCCTACTGGGACACCCGGGGAGAGCAGTACTTC	CASSPYWDTRGEQYF
TRBV5-1	TRBJ2-3	NA	few	TGCGCCAGCAGCTTGTTAGCTCTGAACACAGATACGCAGTATTTT	CASSLLALNTDTQYF
TRBV7-9	TRBJ1-4	NA	many	TGTGCCAGCAGCTCTTGGGCCTCAACTAATGAAAAACTGTTTTTT	CASSSWASTNEKLFF
TRBV5-1	TRBJ2-1	TRBD2	many	TGCGCCAGCAGGAAGGGACTAGCGGGAGCCGGGGCTTCCTACAATGAGCAGTTCTTC	CASRKGLAGAGASYNEQFF
TRBV6-5	TRBJ1-6	NA	many	TGTGCCAGCACTTCACAGGCCGGCGGTTCACCCCTCCACTTT	CASTSQAGGSPLHF
TRBV7-3	TRBJ1-1	NA	many	TGTGCCAGCAGCCCACGGGGGTCGAGGAACACTGAAGCTTTCTTT	CASSPRGSRNTEAFF
TRBV5-1	TRBJ2-1	NA	many	TGCGCCAGCAGCTTTCAAATCAGACAGAGCTCCTACAATGAGCAGTTCTTC	CASSFQIRQSSYNEQFF
TRBV19	TRBJ1-1	TRBD1	NA	TGTGCCAGTAAAGGGACAGGAAAGAACACTGAAGCTTTCTTT	CASKGTGKNTEAFF
TRBV29-1	TRBJ1-1	NA	many	TGCAGCGTTGCCCTGGGAGCGAACACTGAAGCTTTCTTT	CSVALGANTEAFF
TRBV6-5	TRBJ2-2	NA	many	TGTGCCAGCAGGCAGGGCCCCGGGGAGCTGTTTTTT	CASRQGPGELFF
TRBV4-3	TRBJ1-2	NA	many	TGCGCCAGCAGCCAAGACGGGGGGTATGGCTACACCTTC	CASSQDGGYGYTF
TRBV20-1	TRBJ2-3	NA	few	TGCAGTGCTAGAGATTCCTCCACAGATACGCAGTATTTT	CSARDSSTDTQYF
TRBV7-2	TRBJ1-6	NA	many	TGTGCCAGCAGCACCGGGGGCTCCGGTAATTCACCCCTCCACTTT	CASSTGGSGNSPLHF
TRBV7-2	TRBJ2-7	NA	many	TGTGCCAGCAGCTTAGCGCCCCCGGGAGAGCAGTACTTC	CASSLAPPGEQYF
TRBV5-5	TRBJ1-4	NA	many	TGTGCCAGCAGCATTACAGGGAGGACTAATGAAAAACTGTTTTTT	CASSITGRTNEKLFF
TRBV30	TRBJ1-1	TRBD1	many	TGTGCCTGGAGGGACAGGGGCGACACTGAAGCTTTCTTT	CAWRDRGDTEAFF
TRBV11-2	TRBJ1-6	NA	many	TGTGCCAGCAGCTTAGGTTGGTTCGCCGATTCACCCCTCCACTTT	CASSLGWFADSPLHF
TRBV19	TRBJ2-1	TRBD2	NA	TGTGCCAGTAGTATACTAGCGGGGGGTGAGCAGTTCTTC	CASSILAGGEQFF
TRBV18	TRBJ2-1	NA	many	TGTGCCAGCTCACCAGTATTGCGGGACTACAATGAGCAGTTCTTC	CASSPVLRDYNEQFF
TRBV12-3/TRBV12-4	TRBJ1-5	NA	many	TGTGCCAGCAGTTTTAATGAAGGGCGACCCCAGCATTTT	CASSFNEGRPQHF
TRBV7-9	TRBJ2-7	TRBD2	few	TGTGCCAGCAGCCCTCTAGCGGGAGGGCCCTACGAGCAGTACTTC	CASSPLAGGPYEQYF
TRBV11-3	TRBJ2-5	NA	few	TGTGCCAGCAGCTCTCTGAGCGGGACACTGAGTCAAGAGACCCAGTACTTC	CASSSLSGTLSQETQYF
TRBV5-5	TRBJ1-5	NA	many	TGTGCCAGCAGCTTCAAAGGGAATCGCAATCAGCCCCAGCATTTT	CASSFKGNRNQPQHF
TRBV7-2	TRBJ2-1	NA	many	TGTGCCAGCAGCTTGGACCGGAATGAGCAGTTCTTC	CASSLDRNEQFF
TRBV5-1	TRBJ2-3	TRBD1	many	TGCGCCAGCAGCTCGACCACAGGGGGCGCAACAGATACGCAGTATTTT	CASSSTTGGATDTQYF
TRBV20-1	TRBJ2-3	NA	many	TGCAGTGCTAAGGCGAGCGGGGATACGCAGTATTTT	CSAKASGDTQYF
TRBV11-1	TRBJ2-4	NA	many	TGTGCCAGCAGCTTAGCCGCGACAGCAAATGTGGTAGCCAAAAACATTCAGTACTTC	CASSLAATANVVAKNIQYF
TRBV12-3/TRBV12-4	TRBJ2-2	NA	many	TGTGCCAGCAGTTTCAGGGGAGGCACCGGGGAGCTGTTTTTT	CASSFRGGTGELFF
TRBV11-3	TRBJ2-1	TRBD2	NA	TGTGCCAGCAGCCCGGGACTATCTGATGAGCAGTTCTTC	CASSPGLSDEQFF
TRBV6-2/TRBV6-3	TRBJ1-1	NA	many	TGTGCCAGCAGTTACTCGCGGGGCACTGAAGCTTTCTTT	CASSYSRGTEAFF
TRBV28	TRBJ2-5	NA	many	TGTGCCAGCAGTTTAAATTTTGGGTCCCAGTACTTC	CASSLNFGSQYF
TRBV11-2	TRBJ1-5	NA	many	TGTGCCAGCAGCTTGGACAGCCTCAATCAGCCCCAGCATTTT	CASSLDSLNQPQHF
TRBV4-3	TRBJ2-3	NA	many	TGCGCCAGCAGCCAGGCCGATGGGAGGACACACCGGGATACGCAGTATTTT	CASSQADGRTHRDTQYF
TRBV20-1	TRBJ1-5	TRBD1	many	TGCAGTGCTAAAGGGGGGGCAGGGGGCTATCAGCCCCAGCATTTT	CSAKGGAGGYQPQHF
TRBV7-2	TRBJ2-1	TRBD1	many	TGTGCCAGCAGCTTAGTATCGGGACAGGGGCCCTACAATGAGCAGTTCTTC	CASSLVSGQGPYNEQFF
TRBV18	TRBJ2-5	NA	many	TGTGCCAGCTCACCCTACTTGGACCCCGGGGAGACCCAGTACTTC	CASSPYLDPGETQYF
TRBV15	TRBJ2-3	NA	many	TGTGCCACCAGCAGAGACAGGGCGATAACAGATACGCAGTATTTT	CATSRDRAITDTQYF
TRBV9	TRBJ2-1	NA	many	TGTGCCAGCAGCGTCTTGAGCGGAGGTGGCTCCTACAATGAGCAGTTCTTC	CASSVLSGGGSYNEQFF
TRBV29-1	TRBJ1-1	NA	many	TGCAGCGTTGTCGGTCGGTTGAACACTGAAGCTTTCTTT	CSVVGRLNTEAFF
TRBV18	TRBJ2-5	NA	many	TGTGCCAGCTCACGCAACAGGGTCAACCAAGAGACCCAGTACTTC	CASSRNRVNQETQYF
TRBV6-5	TRBJ2-7	NA	many	TGTGCCAGCAGTTACTCCCCGGGTTACTACGAGCAGTACTTC	CASSYSPGYYEQYF
TRBV5-5	TRBJ1-1	NA	NA	TGTGCCAGCAGCTTTGCAGGGGTTGTACTGCCCCCTGAAGCTTTCTTT	CASSFAGVVLPPEAFF
TRBV20-1	TRBJ2-1	NA	many	TGCAGTGCTAGCCTAGGGAGCTCCTACAATGAGCAGTTCTTC	CSASLGSSYNEQFF
TRBV3-1	TRBJ1-5	NA	many	TGTGCCAGCAGCCAAGGTAAAAATGCGCCCCAGCATTTT	CASSQGKNAPQHF
TRBV4-1	TRBJ2-7	TRBD2	many	TGCGCCAGCAGCCGCGGGACTAGCGGTTACGAGCAGTACTTC	CASSRGTSGYEQYF